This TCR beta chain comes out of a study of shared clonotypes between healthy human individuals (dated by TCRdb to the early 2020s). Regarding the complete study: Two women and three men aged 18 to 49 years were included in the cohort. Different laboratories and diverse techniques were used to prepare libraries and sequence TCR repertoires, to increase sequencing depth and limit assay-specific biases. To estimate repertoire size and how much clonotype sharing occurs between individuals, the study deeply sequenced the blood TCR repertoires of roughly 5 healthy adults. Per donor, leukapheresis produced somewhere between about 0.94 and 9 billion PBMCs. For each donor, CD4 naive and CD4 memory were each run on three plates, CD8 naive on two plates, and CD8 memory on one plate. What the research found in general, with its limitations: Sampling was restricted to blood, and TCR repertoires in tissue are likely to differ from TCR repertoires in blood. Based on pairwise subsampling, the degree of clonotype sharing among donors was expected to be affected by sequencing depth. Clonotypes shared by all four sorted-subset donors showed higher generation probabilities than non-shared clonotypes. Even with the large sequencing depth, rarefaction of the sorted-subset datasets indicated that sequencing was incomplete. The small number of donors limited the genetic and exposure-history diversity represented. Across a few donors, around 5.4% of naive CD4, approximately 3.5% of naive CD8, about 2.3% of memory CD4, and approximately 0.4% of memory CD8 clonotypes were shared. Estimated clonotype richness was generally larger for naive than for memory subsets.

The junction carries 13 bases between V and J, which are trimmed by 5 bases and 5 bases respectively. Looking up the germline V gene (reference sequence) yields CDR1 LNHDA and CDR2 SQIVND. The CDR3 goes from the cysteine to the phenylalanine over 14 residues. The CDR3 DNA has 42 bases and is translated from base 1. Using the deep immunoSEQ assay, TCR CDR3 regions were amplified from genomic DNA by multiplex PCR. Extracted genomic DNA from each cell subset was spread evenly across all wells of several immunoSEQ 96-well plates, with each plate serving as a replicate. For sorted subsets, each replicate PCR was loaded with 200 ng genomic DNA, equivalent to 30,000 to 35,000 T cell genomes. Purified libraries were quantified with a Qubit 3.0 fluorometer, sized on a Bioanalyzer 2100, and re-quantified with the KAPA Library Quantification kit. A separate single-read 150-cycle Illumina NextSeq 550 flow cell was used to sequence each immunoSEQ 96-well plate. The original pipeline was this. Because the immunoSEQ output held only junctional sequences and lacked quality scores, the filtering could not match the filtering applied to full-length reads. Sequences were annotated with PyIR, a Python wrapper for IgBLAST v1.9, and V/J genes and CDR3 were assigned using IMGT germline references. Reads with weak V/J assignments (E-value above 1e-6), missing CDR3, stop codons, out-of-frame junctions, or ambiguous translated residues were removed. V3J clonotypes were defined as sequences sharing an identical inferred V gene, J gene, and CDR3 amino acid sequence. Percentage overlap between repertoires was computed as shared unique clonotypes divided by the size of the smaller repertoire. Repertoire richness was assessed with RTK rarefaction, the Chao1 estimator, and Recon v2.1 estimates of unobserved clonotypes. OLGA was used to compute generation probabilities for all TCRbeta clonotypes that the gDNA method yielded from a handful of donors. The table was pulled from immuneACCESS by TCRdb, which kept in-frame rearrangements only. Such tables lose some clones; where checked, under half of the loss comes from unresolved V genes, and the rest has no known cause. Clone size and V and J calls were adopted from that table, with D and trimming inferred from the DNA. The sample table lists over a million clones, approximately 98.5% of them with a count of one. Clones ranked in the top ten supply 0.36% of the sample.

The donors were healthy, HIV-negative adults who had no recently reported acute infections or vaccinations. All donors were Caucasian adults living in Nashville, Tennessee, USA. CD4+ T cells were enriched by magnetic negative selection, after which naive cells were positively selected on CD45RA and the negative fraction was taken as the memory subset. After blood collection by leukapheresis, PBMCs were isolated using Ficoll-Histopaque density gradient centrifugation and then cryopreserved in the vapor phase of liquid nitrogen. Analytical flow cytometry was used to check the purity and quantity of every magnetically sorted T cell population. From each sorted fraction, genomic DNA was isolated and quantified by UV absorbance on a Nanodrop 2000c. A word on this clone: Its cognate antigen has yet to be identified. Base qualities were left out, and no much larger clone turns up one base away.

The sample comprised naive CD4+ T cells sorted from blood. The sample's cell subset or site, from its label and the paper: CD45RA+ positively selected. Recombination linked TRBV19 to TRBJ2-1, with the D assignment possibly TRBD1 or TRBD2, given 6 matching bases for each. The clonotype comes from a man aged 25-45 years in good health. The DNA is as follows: TGTGCCAGTAGTTTCGGGGGCTTGAACAATGAGCAGTTCTTC. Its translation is CASSFGGLNNEQFF. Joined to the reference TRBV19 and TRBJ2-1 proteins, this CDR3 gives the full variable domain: DGGITQSPKYLFRKEGQNVTLSCEQNLNHDAMYWYRQDPGQGLRLIYYSQIVNDFQKGDIAEGYSVSREKKESFPLTVTSAQKNPTAFYLCASSFGGLNNEQFFGPGTRLTVL.